This TCR beta chain is from a study of T-cell memory formation after mild COVID-19. Study-wide findings and caveats: There was a balanced CD4/CD8 profile in clones contracting day 15 to 85, and later expanders leaned CD4+. Researchers found some responding clones in pre-infection memory, a sign that cross-reactive memory joined.

MiXCR was run by TCRdb on the 5' RACE reads, yielding one entry per CDR3 protein. There are fewer than 250,000 distinct CDR3 sequences in the sample; around 30% occur only once, and about an eighth lies in the top ten. On this clonotype itself: What it binds is not known.

V lost 4 bases, J lost 1 base, and 7 bases stayed unmatched. Germline V CDR1 and CDR2: SGHRS, YFSETQ. CDR3 length equals 15 residues. Sequenced input: PBMCs or a T cell subset sorted from them (not recorded which). The source of this sequence is an adult woman who had mild COVID-19 (a few samples of this study predate the infection). Cell type and time point are not known. The rearrangement uses TRBV5-1 and TRBJ1-1; the match to TRBD1 covers 7 bases. The CDR3 DNA sequence: TGCGCCAGCAGCGTGAAGACAGGGCAGAACACTGAAGCTTTCTTT. Its translation: CASSVKTGQNTEAFF.